The rows below give T cell receptor beta chains drawn from one sample of a study of cytomegalovirus exposure and HLA in healthy donors. Sequencing used immunoSEQ multiplex PCR; TCRdb keeps in-frame clones, though not all of them. The data contain 150,000 to 180,000 clones, 86% of them singletons. Sequenced material: PBMCs. These receptor sequences come from a human donor in good health. Both conserved end residues are part of each CDR3. A D gene is named only where the DNA matches it firmly. Rows may omit the clone size; those that give it use once, few, many or a size class.

CDR3aa: CASRGSGRGRTDTQYF; CDR3nt: TGTGCCAGCAGGGGTAGCGGGAGGGGTCGCACAGATACGCAGTATTTT; d_gene: TRBD2; abundance: .; j_gene: TRBJ2-3; v_gene: TRBV2
CDR3aa: CASSVTGVAEAFF; CDR3nt: TGTGCCAGCAGTGTCACAGGGGTAGCTGAAGCTTTCTTT; d_gene: TRBD1; abundance: .; j_gene: TRBJ1-1; v_gene: TRBV28
CDR3aa: CASSQDGQGEQYF; CDR3nt: TGCGCCAGCAGCCAAGATGGACAGGGCGAGCAGTACTTC; d_gene: TRBD1; abundance: .; j_gene: TRBJ2-7; v_gene: TRBV4-1
CDR3aa: CASSLGRESYNEQFF; CDR3nt: TGTGCCAGCAGCTTGGGGCGGGAGAGCTACAATGAGCAGTTCTTC; d_gene: TRBD2; abundance: .; j_gene: TRBJ2-1; v_gene: TRBV5-4
CDR3aa: CASSDPARDCCSGNTIYF; CDR3nt: TGTGCCAGCAGTGACCCCGCCAGGGACTGCTGCTCTGGAAACACCATATATTTT; d_gene: .; abundance: .; j_gene: TRBJ1-3; v_gene: TRBV25-1
CDR3aa: CASSTTSGGFDEQFF; CDR3nt: TGTGCCAGTAGTACTACTAGCGGGGGGTTCGATGAGCAGTTCTTC; d_gene: TRBD2; abundance: few; j_gene: TRBJ2-1; v_gene: TRBV19
CDR3aa: CASSIAGQGWDEQFF; CDR3nt: TGTGCCAGTAGTATCGCGGGACAGGGGTGGGATGAGCAGTTCTTC; d_gene: TRBD1; abundance: .; j_gene: TRBJ2-1; v_gene: TRBV19
CDR3aa: CASSPGGGAANEQFF; CDR3nt: TGTGCCAGCAGCCCCGGAGGGGGGGCGGCCAATGAGCAGTTCTTC; d_gene: .; abundance: .; j_gene: TRBJ2-1; v_gene: TRBV7-2
CDR3aa: CASSLGGRGTEAFF; CDR3nt: TGCGCCAGCAGCTTGGGGGGGCGGGGGACTGAAGCTTTCTTT; d_gene: .; abundance: .; j_gene: TRBJ1-1; v_gene: TRBV5-1
CDR3aa: CASSHEGISNQPQHF; CDR3nt: TGTGCCAGCAGCCACGAGGGCATTAGCAATCAGCCCCAGCATTTT; d_gene: .; abundance: .; j_gene: TRBJ1-5; v_gene: TRBV7-2
CDR3aa: CASRENRVPHLYEQYF; CDR3nt: TGTGCCAGCAGGGAAAACCGGGTCCCACACCTTTACGAGCAGTACTTC; d_gene: .; abundance: .; j_gene: TRBJ2-7; v_gene: TRBV2
CDR3aa: CASSVAQGAPYEQYF; CDR3nt: TGTGCCAGCAGCGTAGCACAGGGGGCCCCCTACGAGCAGTACTTC; d_gene: TRBD1; abundance: once; j_gene: TRBJ2-7; v_gene: TRBV9
CDR3aa: CASSKGQVDSGNTIYF; CDR3nt: TGCGCCAGCAGCAAAGGACAGGTGGACTCTGGAAACACCATATATTTT; d_gene: TRBD1; abundance: .; j_gene: TRBJ1-3; v_gene: TRBV5-1
CDR3aa: CASSMGQLLYEQYF; CDR3nt: TGTGCCAGCAGTATGGGACAGCTCCTCTACGAGCAGTACTTC; d_gene: TRBD1; abundance: .; j_gene: TRBJ2-7; v_gene: TRBV2
CDR3aa: CAISGATNEKLFF; CDR3nt: TGTGCCATCAGTGGGGCTACTAATGAAAAACTGTTTTTT; d_gene: .; abundance: .; j_gene: TRBJ1-4; v_gene: TRBV10-3
CDR3aa: CASSPPGGFLSYEQYF; CDR3nt: TGTGCCAGCTCACCACCGGGAGGGTTCCTCTCCTACGAGCAGTACTTC; d_gene: TRBD2; abundance: .; j_gene: TRBJ2-7; v_gene: TRBV18
CDR3aa: CAISRTGGDEKLFF; CDR3nt: TGTGCCATCAGTAGGACAGGGGGGGATGAAAAACTGTTTTTT; d_gene: TRBD1; abundance: .; j_gene: TRBJ1-4; v_gene: TRBV10-3
CDR3aa: CASSDLSRKNYGYTF; CDR3nt: TGCGCCAGCAGTGATTTAAGCAGGAAGAACTATGGCTACACCTTC; d_gene: .; abundance: few; j_gene: TRBJ1-2; v_gene: TRBV10-2
CDR3aa: CAISRESNQPQHF; CDR3nt: TGTGCCATCAGTCGGGAGAGCAATCAGCCCCAGCATTTT; d_gene: .; abundance: .; j_gene: TRBJ1-5; v_gene: TRBV10-3
CDR3aa: CASSPFGSYEQYF; CDR3nt: TGTGCCAGCTCACCCTTCGGGTCCTACGAGCAGTACTTC; d_gene: .; abundance: .; j_gene: TRBJ2-7; v_gene: TRBV18
CDR3aa: CASSARTSVQETQYF; CDR3nt: TGTGCCAGTAGTGCAAGGACTAGCGTACAAGAGACCCAGTACTTC; d_gene: TRBD2; abundance: .; j_gene: TRBJ2-5; v_gene: TRBV19
CDR3aa: CASSPFPTTGGYTF; CDR3nt: TGTGCCAGCTCACCCTTCCCAACGACAGGTGGCTACACCTTC; d_gene: .; abundance: .; j_gene: TRBJ1-2; v_gene: TRBV18